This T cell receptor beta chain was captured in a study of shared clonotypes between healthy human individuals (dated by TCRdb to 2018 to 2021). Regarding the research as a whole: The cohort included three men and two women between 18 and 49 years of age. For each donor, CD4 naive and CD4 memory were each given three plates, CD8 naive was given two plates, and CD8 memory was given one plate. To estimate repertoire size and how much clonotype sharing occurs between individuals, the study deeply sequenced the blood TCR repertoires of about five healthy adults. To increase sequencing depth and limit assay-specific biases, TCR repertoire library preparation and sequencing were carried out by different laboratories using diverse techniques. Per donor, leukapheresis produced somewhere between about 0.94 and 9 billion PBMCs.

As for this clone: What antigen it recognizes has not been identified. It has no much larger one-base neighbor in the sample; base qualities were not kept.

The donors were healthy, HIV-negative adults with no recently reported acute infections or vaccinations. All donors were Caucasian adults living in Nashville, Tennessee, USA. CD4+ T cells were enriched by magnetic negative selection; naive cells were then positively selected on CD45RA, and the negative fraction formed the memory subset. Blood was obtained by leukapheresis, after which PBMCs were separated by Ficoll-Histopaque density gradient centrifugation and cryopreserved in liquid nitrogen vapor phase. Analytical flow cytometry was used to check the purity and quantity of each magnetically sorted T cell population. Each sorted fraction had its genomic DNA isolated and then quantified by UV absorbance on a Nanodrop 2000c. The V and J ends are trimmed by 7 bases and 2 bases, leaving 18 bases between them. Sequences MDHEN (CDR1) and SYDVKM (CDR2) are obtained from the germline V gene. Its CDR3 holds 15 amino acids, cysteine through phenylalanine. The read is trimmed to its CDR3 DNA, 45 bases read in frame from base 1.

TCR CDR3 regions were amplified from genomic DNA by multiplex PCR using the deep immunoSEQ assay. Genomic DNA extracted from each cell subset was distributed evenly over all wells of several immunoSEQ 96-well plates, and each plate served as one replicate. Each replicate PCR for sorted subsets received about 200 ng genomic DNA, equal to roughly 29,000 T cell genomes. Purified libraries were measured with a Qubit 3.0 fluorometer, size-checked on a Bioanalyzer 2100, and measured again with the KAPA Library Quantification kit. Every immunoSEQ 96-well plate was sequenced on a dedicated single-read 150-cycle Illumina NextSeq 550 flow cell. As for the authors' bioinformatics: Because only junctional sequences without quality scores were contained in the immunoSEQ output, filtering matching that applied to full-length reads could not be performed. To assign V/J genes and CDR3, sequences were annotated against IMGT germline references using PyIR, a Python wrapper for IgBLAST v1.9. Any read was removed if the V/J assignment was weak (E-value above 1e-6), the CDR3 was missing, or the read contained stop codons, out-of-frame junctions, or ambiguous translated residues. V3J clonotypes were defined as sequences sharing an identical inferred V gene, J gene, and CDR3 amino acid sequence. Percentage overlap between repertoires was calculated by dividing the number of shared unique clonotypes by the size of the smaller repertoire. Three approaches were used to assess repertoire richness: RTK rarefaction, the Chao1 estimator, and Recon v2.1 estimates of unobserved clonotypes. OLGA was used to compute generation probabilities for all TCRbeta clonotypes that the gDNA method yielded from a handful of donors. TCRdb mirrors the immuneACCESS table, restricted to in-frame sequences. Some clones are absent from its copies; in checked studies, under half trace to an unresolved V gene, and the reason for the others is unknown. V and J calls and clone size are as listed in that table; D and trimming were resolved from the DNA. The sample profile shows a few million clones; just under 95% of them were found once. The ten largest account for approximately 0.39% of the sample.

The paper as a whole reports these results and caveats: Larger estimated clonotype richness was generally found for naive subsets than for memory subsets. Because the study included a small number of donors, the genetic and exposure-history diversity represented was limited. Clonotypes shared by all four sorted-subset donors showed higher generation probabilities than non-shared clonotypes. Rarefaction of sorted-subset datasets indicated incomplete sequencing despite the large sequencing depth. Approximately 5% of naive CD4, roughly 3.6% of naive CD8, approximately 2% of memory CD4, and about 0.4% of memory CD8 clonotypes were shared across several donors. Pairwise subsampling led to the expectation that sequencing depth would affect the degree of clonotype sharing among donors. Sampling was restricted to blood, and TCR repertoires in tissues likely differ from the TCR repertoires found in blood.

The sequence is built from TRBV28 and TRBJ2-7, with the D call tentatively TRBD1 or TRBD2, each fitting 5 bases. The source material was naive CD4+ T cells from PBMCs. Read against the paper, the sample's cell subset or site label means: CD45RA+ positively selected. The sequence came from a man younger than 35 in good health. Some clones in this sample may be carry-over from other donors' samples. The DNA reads TGTGCCAGCACCAACAGGCAGCGGCGGACCTACGAGCAGTACTTC. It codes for CASTNRQRRTYEQYF.